Only a few counts were recorded for the clone carrying this TCR beta chain. What it binds is unknown. The sample originates from a study of T cell repertoires in cytomegalovirus infection. Study summary: Public TCR beta signature analysis indicated the presence of both CMV infection and matching HLA type.

TCRdb redid the calling of the reads with MiXCR, one entry per CDR3 protein. The table includes 400,000 or so distinct CDR3 sequences, about a sixth detected once. The CDR3 length is 13 residues. Trimming removed 6 bases at V and 2 bases at J, with 11 bases between. CDR1 is LNHDA and CDR2 is SQIVND in the germline V gene (reference sequence). General observations from the study: Within the response measured ex vivo, HLA-C-restricted CMV-specific TCR beta clonotypes were dominant. Carriage of CMV together with the relevant HLA was identifiable through cumulative public TCR beta family frequency.

The rearrangement joins TRBV19 to TRBJ2-7, with D perhaps matching TRBD1 (5 bases). This clonotype originated in a human donor in good health (CMV status not recorded). Some clones in this sample may be carry-over from other donors' samples. The sequenced material came from PBMCs. CDR3 sequence reads: CASRAPGTYEQYF. The DNA of the CDR3 is TGTGCCAGTAGAGCCCCAGGGACCTACGAGCAGTACTTC.